A selection of T cell receptor beta chains follows, all from one sample in a study of cytomegalovirus exposure and HLA in healthy donors. Some clones are missing from TCRdb's copy, which holds only in-frame ones; the method was immunoSEQ multiplex PCR. The sample lists about 120,000 clones, roughly 78% occurring once. Sequencing was performed on PBMCs. These receptors all stem from a woman under 40 in good health and CMV-seropositive. CDR3s include the opening cysteine and the closing phenylalanine or tryptophan. The D gene is left open where the match is weak. Clone size is shown for a subset of rows, as once, few, many or a class of expanded clone.

j_call | v_call | clone_size | d_call | cdr3_nt | cdr3_aa
TRBJ1-1 | TRBV6-5 | . | . | TGTGCCAGCAGCCACGGACAGTTTCAGAACACTGAAGCTTTCTTT | CASSHGQFQNTEAFF
TRBJ1-1 | TRBV15 | . | . | TGTGCCACCAGCAGAGGGGAGGGAGAGAACACTGAAGCTTTCTTT | CATSRGEGENTEAFF
TRBJ2-1 | TRBV7-9 | once | TRBD2 | TGTGCCAGCAGCCTCCGGACTAGCGGGGCCTACAATGAGCAGTTCTTC | CASSLRTSGAYNEQFF
TRBJ1-2 | TRBV6-5 | . | TRBD1 | TGTGCCAGCAGTGGACGACAGGGGAGGGCCTATGGCTACACCTTC | CASSGRQGRAYGYTF
TRBJ1-5 | TRBV18 | . | TRBD1 | TGTGCCAGCTCACCGACAGGGGTAGACAATCAGCCCCAGCATTTT | CASSPTGVDNQPQHF
TRBJ1-2 | TRBV6-5 | . | . | TGTGCCAGCAGAGCGACTTTGGGTTATGGCTACACCTTC | CASRATLGYGYTF
TRBJ2-2 | TRBV5-4 | . | TRBD2 | TGTGCCAGCAGCCCCCGACTAGCGGGGGTTTACACCGGGGAGCTGTTTTTT | CASSPRLAGVYTGELFF
TRBJ2-3 | TRBV5-6 | . | TRBD2 | TGTGCCAGCAGCAAACAGCGGGGGGGTAGCACAGATACGCAGTATTTT | CASSKQRGGSTDTQYF
TRBJ2-3 | TRBV29-1 | . | TRBD2 | TGCAGCGTTGCGGCGGGGGGGCGAGATACGCAGTATTTT | CSVAAGGRDTQYF
TRBJ2-2 | TRBV19 | . | . | TGTGCCAGTAGTTTAAAAACGGGGGCGAACACCGGGGAGCTGTTTTTT | CASSLKTGANTGELFF
TRBJ1-6 | TRBV6-1 | . | . | TGTGCCAGCAGTGGGACACTCTTGGGGAATTCACCCCTCCACTTT | CASSGTLLGNSPLHF
TRBJ1-5 | TRBV5-1 | . | . | TGCGCCAGCAGCCTGGAGCCTAATCAGCCCCAGCATTTT | CASSLEPNQPQHF
TRBJ2-7 | TRBV27 | . | TRBD2 | TGTGCCAGCTCAGCGGGGGAGCAGTACTTC | CASSAGEQYF
TRBJ1-4 | TRBV5-6 | . | TRBD1 | TGTGCCAGCACCCAGACAGGGGTTGAAAAACTGTTTTTT | CASTQTGVEKLFF
TRBJ2-3 | TRBV5-1 | few | . | TGCGCCAGCAGCTTGGATGGCAGGGGCACAGATACGCAGTATTTT | CASSLDGRGTDTQYF
TRBJ1-5 | TRBV4-2 | . | TRBD1 | TGTGCCAGCAGCCAAGTTACAGGGGGCAATCAGCCCCAGCATTTT | CASSQVTGGNQPQHF